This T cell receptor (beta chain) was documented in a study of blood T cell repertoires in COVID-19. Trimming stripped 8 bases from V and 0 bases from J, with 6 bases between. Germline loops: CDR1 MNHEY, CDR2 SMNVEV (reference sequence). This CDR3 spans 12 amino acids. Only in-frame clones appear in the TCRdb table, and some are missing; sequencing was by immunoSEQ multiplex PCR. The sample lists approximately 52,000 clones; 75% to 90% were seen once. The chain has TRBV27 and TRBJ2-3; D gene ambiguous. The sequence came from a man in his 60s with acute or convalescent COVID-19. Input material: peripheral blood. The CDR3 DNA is TGTGCCAGCGCAACTAGCACAGATACGCAGTATTTT. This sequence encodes CASATSTDTQYF.